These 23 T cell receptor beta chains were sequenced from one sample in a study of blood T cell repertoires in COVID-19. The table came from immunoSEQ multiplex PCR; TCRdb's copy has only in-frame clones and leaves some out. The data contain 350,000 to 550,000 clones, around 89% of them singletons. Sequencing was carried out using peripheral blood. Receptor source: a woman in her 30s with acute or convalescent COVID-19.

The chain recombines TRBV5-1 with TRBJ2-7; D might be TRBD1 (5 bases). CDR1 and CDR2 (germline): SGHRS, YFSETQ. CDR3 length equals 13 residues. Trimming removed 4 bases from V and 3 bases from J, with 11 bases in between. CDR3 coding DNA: TGCGCCAGCAGCCCTGGGGCTGGCTACGAGCAGTACTTC. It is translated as CASSPGAGYEQYF.

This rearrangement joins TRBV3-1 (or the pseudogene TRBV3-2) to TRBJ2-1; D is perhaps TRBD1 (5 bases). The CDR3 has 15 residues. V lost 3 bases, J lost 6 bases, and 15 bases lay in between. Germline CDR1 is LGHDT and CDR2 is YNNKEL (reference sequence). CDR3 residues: CASSQAKTVPNEQFF. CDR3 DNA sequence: TGTGCCAGCAGCCAGGCCAAGACAGTACCCAATGAGCAGTTCTTC.

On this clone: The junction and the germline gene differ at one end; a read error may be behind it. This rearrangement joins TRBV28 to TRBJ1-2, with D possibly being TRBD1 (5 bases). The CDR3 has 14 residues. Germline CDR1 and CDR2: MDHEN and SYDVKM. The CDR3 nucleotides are TGTGCCAGCAAAATTCAGGGATCTAACTGTGGCTACACCTTC. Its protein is CASKIQGSNCGYTF.

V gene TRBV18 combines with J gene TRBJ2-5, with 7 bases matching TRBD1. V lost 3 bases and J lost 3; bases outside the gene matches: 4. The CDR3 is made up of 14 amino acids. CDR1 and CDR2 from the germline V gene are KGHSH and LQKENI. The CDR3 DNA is TGTGCCAGCTCACCTTACGACAGGGAAGAGACCCAGTACTTC. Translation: CASSPYDREETQYF. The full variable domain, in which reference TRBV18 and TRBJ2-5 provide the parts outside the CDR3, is NAGVMQNPRHLVRRRGQEARLRCSPMKGHSHVYWYRQLPEEGLKFMVYLQKENIIDESGMPKERFSAEFPKEGPSILRIQQVVRGDSAAYFCASSPYDREETQYFGPGTRLLVL.

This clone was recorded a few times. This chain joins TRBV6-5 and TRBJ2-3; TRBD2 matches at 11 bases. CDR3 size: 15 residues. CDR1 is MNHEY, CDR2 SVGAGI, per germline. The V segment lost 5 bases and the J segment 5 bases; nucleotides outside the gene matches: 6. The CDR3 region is CASSRSGGEVDTQYF. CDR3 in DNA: TGTGCCAGCAGTCGTAGCGGGGGGGAGGTAGATACGCAGTATTTT.

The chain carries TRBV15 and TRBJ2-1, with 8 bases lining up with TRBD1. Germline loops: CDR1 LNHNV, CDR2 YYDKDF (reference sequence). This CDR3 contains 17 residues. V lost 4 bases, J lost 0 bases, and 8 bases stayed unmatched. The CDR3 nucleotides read TGTGCCACCAGCACCCAGGGGGCAGCGGCCTCCTACAATGAGCAGTTCTTC. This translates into CATSTQGAAASYNEQFF. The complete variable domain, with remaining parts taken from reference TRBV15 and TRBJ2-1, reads DAMVIQNPRYQVTQFGKPVTLSCSQTLNHNVMYWYQQKSSQAPKLLFHYYDKDFNNEADTPDNFQSRRPNTSFCFLDIRSPGLGDTAMYLCATSTQGAAASYNEQFFGPGTRLTVL.

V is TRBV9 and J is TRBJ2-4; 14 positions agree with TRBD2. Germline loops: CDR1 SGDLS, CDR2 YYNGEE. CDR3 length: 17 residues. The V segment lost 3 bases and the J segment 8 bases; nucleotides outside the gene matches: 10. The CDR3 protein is CASSAGLAGGQGDIQYF. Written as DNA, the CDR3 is TGTGCCAGCAGCGCCGGACTAGCGGGGGGCCAAGGGGACATTCAGTACTTC.

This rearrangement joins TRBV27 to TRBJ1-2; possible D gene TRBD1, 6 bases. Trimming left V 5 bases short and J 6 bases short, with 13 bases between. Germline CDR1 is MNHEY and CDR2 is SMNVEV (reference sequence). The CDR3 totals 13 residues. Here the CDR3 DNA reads TGTGCCAGCAGTGCTACAGGGAATCATGGCTACACCTTC. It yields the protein CASSATGNHGYTF.

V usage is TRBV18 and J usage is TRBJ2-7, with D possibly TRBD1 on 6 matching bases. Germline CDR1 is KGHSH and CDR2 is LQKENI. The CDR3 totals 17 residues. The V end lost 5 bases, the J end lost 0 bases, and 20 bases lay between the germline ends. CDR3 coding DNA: TGTGCCAGCTCATTCAAACCCCAGGGGTTTTACTCCTACGAGCAGTACTTC. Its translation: CASSFKPQGFYSYEQYF. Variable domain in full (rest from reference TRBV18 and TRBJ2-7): NAGVMQNPRHLVRRRGQEARLRCSPMKGHSHVYWYRQLPEEGLKFMVYLQKENIIDESGMPKERFSAEFPKEGPSILRIQQVVRGDSAAYFCASSFKPQGFYSYEQYFGPGTRLTVT.

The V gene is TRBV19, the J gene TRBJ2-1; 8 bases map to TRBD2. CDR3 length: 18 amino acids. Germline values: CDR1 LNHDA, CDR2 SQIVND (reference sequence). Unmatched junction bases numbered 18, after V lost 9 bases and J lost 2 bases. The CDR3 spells CAREPGLVGSVAYNEQFF. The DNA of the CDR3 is TGTGCCAGGGAACCGGGACTAGTCGGCTCCGTAGCCTACAATGAGCAGTTCTTC. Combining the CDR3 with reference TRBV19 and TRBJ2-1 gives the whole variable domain DGGITQSPKYLFRKEGQNVTLSCEQNLNHDAMYWYRQDPGQGLRLIYYSQIVNDFQKGDIAEGYSVSREKKESFPLTVTSAQKNPTAFYLCAREPGLVGSVAYNEQFFGPGTRLTVL.

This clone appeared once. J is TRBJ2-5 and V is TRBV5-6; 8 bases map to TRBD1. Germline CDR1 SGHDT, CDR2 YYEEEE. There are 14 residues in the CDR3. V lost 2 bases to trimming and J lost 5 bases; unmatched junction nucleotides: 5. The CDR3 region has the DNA TGTGCCAGCAGCTTTCAGGGGGCAGGGGAGACCCAGTACTTC. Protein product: CASSFQGAGETQYF.

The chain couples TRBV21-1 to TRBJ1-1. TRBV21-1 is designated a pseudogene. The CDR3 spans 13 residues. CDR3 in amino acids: CASSNGYNTEAFF. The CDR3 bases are TGTGCCAGCAGCAACGGGTATAACACTGAAGCTTTCTTT.

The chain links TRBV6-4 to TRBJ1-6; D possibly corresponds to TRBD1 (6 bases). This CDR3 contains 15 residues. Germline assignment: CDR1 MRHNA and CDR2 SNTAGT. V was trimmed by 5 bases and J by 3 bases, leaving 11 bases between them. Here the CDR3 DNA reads TGTGCCAGCAGTCGGAAGGGGGACTATAATTCACCCCTCCACTTT. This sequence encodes CASSRKGDYNSPLHF.

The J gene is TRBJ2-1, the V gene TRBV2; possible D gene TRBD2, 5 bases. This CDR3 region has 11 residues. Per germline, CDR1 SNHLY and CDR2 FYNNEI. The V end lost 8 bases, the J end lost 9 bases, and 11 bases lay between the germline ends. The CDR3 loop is CASLAWGEQFF. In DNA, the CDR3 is TGTGCCAGCTTAGCGTGGGGTGAGCAGTTCTTC.

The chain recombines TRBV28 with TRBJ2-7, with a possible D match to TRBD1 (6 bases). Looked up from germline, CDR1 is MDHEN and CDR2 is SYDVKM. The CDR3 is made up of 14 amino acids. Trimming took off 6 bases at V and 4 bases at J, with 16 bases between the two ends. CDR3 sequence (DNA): TGTGCCAGCAGAAGAACCGGGACAAGGTACGAGCAGTACTTC. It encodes CASRRTGTRYEQYF.

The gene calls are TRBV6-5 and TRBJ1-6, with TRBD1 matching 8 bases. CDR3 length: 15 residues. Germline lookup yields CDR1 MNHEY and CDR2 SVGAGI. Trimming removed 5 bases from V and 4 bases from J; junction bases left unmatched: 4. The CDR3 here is CASSRTGWYNSPLHF. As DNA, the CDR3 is TGTGCCAGCAGTCGGACAGGGTGGTATAATTCACCCCTCCACTTT.

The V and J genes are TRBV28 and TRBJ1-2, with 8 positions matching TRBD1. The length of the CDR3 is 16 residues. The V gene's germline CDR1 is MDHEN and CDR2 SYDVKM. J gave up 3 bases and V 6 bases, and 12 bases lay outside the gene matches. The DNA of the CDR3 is TGTGCCAGCAGGCCGGCCGGACAGGGTTCCCACTATGGCTACACCTTC. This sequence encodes CASRPAGQGSHYGYTF.

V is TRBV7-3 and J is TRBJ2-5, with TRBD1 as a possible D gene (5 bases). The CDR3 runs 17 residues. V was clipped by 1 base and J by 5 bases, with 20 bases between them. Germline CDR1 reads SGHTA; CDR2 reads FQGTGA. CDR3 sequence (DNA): TGTGCCAGCAGCTTAAATCAGGACACCGCGCTTTGGGAGACCCAGTACTTC. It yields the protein CASSLNQDTALWETQYF. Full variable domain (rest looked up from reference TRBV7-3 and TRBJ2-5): GAGVSQTPSNKVTEKGKYVELRCDPISGHTALYWYRQSLGQGPEFLIYFQGTGAADDSGLPNDRFFAVRPEGSVSTLKIQRTERGDSAVYLCASSLNQDTALWETQYFGPGTRLLVL.

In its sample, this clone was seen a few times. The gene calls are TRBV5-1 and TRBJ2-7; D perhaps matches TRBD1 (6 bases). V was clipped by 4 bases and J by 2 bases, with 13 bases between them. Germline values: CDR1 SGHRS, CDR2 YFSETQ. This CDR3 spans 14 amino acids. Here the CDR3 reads CASSPEGTTYEQYF. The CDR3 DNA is TGCGCCAGCAGCCCTGAGGGGACAACCTACGAGCAGTACTTC.

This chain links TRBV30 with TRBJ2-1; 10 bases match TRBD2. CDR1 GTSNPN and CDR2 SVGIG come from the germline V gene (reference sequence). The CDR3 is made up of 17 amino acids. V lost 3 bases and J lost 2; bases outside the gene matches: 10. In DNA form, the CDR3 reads TGTGCCTGGAGCTCTGAACTTCTAGCGGGGGCCTACAATGAGCAGTTCTTC. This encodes CAWSSELLAGAYNEQFF.

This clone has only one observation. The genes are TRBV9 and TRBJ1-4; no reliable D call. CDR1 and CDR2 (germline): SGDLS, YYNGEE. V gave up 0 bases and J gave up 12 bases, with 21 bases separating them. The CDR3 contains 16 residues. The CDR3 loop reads CASSVGPHARKEELFF. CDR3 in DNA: TGTGCCAGCAGCGTAGGGCCCCACGCCCGAAAAGAAGAACTGTTTTTT.

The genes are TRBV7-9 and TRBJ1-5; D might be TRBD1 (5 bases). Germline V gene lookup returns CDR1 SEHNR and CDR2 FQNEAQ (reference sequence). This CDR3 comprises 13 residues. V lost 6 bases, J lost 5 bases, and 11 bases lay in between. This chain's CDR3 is CASRGPADQPQHF. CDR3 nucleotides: TGTGCCAGCAGGGGGCCGGCAGATCAGCCCCAGCATTTT. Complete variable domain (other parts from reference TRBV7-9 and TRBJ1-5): DTGVSQNPRHKITKRGQNVTFRCDPISEHNRLYWYRQTLGQGPEFLTYFQNEAQLEKSRLLSDRFSAERPKGSFSTLEIQRTEQGDSAMYLCASRGPADQPQHFGDGTRLSIL.

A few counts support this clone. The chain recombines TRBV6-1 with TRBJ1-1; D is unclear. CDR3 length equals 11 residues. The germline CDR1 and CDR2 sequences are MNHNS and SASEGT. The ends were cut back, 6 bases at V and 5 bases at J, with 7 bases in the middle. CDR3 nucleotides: TGTGCCAGCAGGTTAGAGACTGAAGCTTTCTTT. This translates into CASRLETEAFF.